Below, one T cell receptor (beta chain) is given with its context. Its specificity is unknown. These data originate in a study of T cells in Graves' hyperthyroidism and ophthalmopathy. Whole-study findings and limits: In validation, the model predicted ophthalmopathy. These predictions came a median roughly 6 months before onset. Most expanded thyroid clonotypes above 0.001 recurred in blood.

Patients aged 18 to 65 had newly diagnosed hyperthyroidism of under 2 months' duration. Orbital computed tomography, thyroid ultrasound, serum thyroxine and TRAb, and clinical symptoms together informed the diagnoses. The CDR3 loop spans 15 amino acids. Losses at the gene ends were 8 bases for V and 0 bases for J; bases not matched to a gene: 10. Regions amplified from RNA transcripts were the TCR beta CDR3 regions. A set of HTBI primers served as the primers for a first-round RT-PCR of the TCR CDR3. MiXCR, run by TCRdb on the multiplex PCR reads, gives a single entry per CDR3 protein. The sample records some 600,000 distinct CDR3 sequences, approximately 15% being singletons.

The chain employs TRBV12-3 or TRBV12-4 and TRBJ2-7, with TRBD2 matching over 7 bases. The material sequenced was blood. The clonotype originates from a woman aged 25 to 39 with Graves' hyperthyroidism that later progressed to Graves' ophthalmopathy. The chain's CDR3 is CASGNIAGPSYEQYF. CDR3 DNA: TGTGCCAGCGGGAACATAGCGGGCCCCTCCTACGAGCAGTACTTC.